This T cell receptor beta chain was identified in a study of shared clonotypes between healthy human individuals. Whole-study findings and limits: Only blood samples were collected, and tissue repertoires likely differ. Sequencing depth was predicted to influence how clonotypes are shared among donors.

As regards this clone: The target antigen is unknown.

Trimming removed 4 bases at V and 2 bases at J, with 19 bases between. Germline loops: CDR1 SGHDT, CDR2 YYEEEE. This CDR3 spans 16 amino acids. Within Nashville, Tennessee resided all donors, each a Caucasian adult. Deep-level running was used for the assay. The table came from immunoSEQ multiplex PCR; TCRdb's copy has only in-frame clones and leaves some out. The top ten clones hold approximately 12% of a sample with about 560,000 clones, roughly 79% of them seen once. The sequenced sample was PBMCs. This clonotype originated in a woman aged 40 to 55 in good health. Some clones in this sample may be carry-over from other donors' samples. This sequence joins TRBV5-6 and TRBJ2-7, with D perhaps matching TRBD1 or TRBD2 (5 bases each). CDR3 in DNA: TGTGCCAGCAGCCGTGCGGGCCCGTGGGGGACCTACGAGCAGTACTTC. It encodes CASSRAGPWGTYEQYF.